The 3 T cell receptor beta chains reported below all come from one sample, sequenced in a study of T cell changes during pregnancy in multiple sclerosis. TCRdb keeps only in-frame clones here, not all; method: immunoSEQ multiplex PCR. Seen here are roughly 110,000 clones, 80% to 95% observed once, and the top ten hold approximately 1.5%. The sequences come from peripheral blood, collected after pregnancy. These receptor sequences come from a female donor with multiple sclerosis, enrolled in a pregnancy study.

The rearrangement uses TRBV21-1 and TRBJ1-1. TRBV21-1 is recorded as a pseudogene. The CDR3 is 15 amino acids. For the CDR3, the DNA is TGTGCCAGCAGCACAGAGCCCGGGCAGGAGGTTGAAGCTTTCTTT. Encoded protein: CASSTEPGQEVEAFF.

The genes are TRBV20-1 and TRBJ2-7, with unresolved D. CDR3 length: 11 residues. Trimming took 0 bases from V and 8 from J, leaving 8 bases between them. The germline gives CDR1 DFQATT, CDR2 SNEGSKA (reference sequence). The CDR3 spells CSARDRLQQYF. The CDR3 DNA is TGCAGTGCTAGAGATCGACTCCAGCAGTACTTC.

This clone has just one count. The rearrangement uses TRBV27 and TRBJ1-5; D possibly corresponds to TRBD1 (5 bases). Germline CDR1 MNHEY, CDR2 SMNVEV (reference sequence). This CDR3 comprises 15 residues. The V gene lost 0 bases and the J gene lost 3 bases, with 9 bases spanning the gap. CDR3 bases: TGTGCCAGCAGTTTATCGATACAGGCCAATCAGCCCCAGCATTTT. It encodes CASSLSIQANQPQHF.